This T cell receptor beta chain appears in the sequencing data of a study of follicular helper T cells after annual influenza vaccination. Data came from immunoSEQ multiplex PCR; TCRdb stores just in-frame clones and leaves some out. The sample lists about 11,000 clones, approximately 80% seen once, with 0.87% in the top ten. This CDR3 spans 16 amino acids. Germline V gene data show CDR1 as SGHRS and CDR2 as YFSETQ. V shed 0 bases, J shed 5 bases, and the junction held 9 bases outside the gene matches. This sample comprised CXCR5- memory CD4+ T cells sorted from blood, obtained 6 weeks after influenza vaccination. The sequence derives from an adult who received the influenza vaccine. This rearrangement joins TRBV5-1 to TRBJ2-7, with 9 positions matching TRBD1. The DNA of the CDR3 is TGCGCCAGCAGCTTGGAACCGGGACAGGGAAGGGACGAGCAGTACTTC. It is translated as CASSLEPGQGRDEQYF. The variable domain in full, completed from reference TRBV5-1 and TRBJ2-7, reads KAGVTQTPRYLIKTRGQQVTLSCSPISGHRSVSWYQQTPGQGLQFLFEYFSETQRNKGNFPGRFSGRQFSNSRSEMNVSTLELGDSALYLCASSLEPGQGRDEQYFGPGTRLTVT.